One sample yielded the 18 T cell receptor beta chains listed below, sequenced in a study of technical replicates of blood from four donors. Some clones are missing from TCRdb's copy, which holds only in-frame ones; the method was immunoSEQ multiplex PCR. The sample has some 70,000 clones, 95% seen once. The sample comprised T cells isolated from PBMCs. The receptors derive from a human donor in good health.

V is TRBV4-1 and J is TRBJ2-7, with 7 bases lining up with TRBD2. Per the germline V gene, CDR1 is MGHRA and CDR2 is YSYEKL. This CDR3 comprises 14 residues. Trimming took 2 bases from V and 6 from J; bases not matched to a gene: 7. CDR3 loop: CASSQILAATEQYF. The CDR3 bases are TGCGCCAGCAGCCAAATCCTAGCGGCTACCGAGCAGTACTTC.

The chain employs TRBV28 and TRBJ1-1; D is ambiguous. The CDR3 runs 15 residues. Per germline, CDR1 MDHEN and CDR2 SYDVKM. Between the trimmed V and J ends, which lost 4 bases and 1 base, there was a span of 13 bases. CDR3: CASSYGMRQNTEAFF. The CDR3 DNA reads as TGTGCCAGCAGTTACGGGATGCGTCAGAACACTGAAGCTTTCTTT.

V is TRBV7-3 and J is TRBJ1-6; a weak D match, TRBD1 (5 bases). Deletions cut 2 bases from V and 6 bases from J, with 5 bases between. Germline loops: CDR1 SGHTA, CDR2 FQGTGA. This CDR3 region has 13 residues. CDR3: CASSLQGNSPLHF. The CDR3 DNA follows: TGTGCCAGCAGCTTACAGGGTAATTCACCCCTCCACTTT. Full variable domain (missing parts from reference TRBV7-3 and TRBJ1-6): GAGVSQTPSNKVTEKGKYVELRCDPISGHTALYWYRQSLGQGPEFLIYFQGTGAADDSGLPNDRFFAVRPEGSVSTLKIQRTERGDSAVYLCASSLQGNSPLHFGNGTRLTVT.

This chain connects TRBV7-2 to TRBJ2-7; a weak D match, TRBD2 (6 bases). CDR1 and CDR2 (germline): SGHTA, FQGNSA. The CDR3 totals 14 residues. Trimming cost V 5 bases and J 4 bases, with 15 bases left between them. CDR3 in amino acids: CASSRTAGRYEQYF. The CDR3 DNA reads TGTGCCAGCAGCCGCACAGCGGGCAGGTACGAGCAGTACTTC.

V usage is TRBV13 and J usage is TRBJ1-6; 8 bases are shared with TRBD1. Trimming removed 4 bases from V and 6 bases from J; junction bases left unmatched: 8. CDR3 length: 16 amino acids. Germline assignment: CDR1 PRHDT and CDR2 FYEKMQ (reference sequence). The CDR3 DNA sequence: TGTGCCAGCAGCTCCCCTCAGGGGGCAGGTAATTCACCCCTCCACTTT. The encoded protein is CASSSPQGAGNSPLHF.

The gene calls are TRBV2 and TRBJ2-3; D is perhaps TRBD2 (5 bases). The V and J ends lost 6 bases and 10 bases respectively, with 8 bases between them. Germline values: CDR1 SNHLY, CDR2 FYNNEI. CDR3 length equals 10 residues. CDR3: CASRDLAQYF. The DNA of the CDR3 is TGTGCCAGCAGGGACTTAGCGCAGTATTTT.

The chain employs TRBV7-9 and TRBJ1-2; the D is unclear. Trimming took off 2 bases at V and 2 bases at J, with 3 bases between the two ends. CDR3 size: 12 residues. Germline V gene data show CDR1 as SEHNR and CDR2 as FQNEAQ (reference sequence). The CDR3 reads CASSLLNYGYTF. Here the CDR3 DNA reads TGTGCCAGCAGCTTATTAAACTATGGCTACACCTTC.

This chain joins TRBV27 and TRBJ2-3, with D maybe TRBD1 (5 bases). CDR1 is MNHEY, CDR2 SMNVEV, per germline (reference sequence). V was pared by 2 bases and J by 3 bases, with 18 bases between. There are 17 residues in the CDR3. The CDR3 DNA reads TGTGCCAGCAGTTTAACCAGGGTTGACAGAAAAACAGATACGCAGTATTTT. It translates to CASSLTRVDRKTDTQYF.

The chain has TRBV5-6 and TRBJ2-5, with D possibly matching TRBD2 (7 bases). This CDR3 spans 15 amino acids. V lost 4 bases to trimming and J lost 3 bases, with 16 bases between them. Germline V CDR1 and CDR2: SGHDT, YYEEEE. The CDR3 loop reads CASSETGTTKETQYF. CDR3 bases: TGTGCCAGCAGCGAAACAGGGACTACTAAAGAGACCCAGTACTTC.

The chain links TRBV6-1 to TRBJ1-2; TRBD1 might be the D (6 bases). The ends were cut back, 5 bases at V and 4 bases at J, with 14 bases in the middle. CDR1 is MNHNS, CDR2 SASEGT, per germline. This CDR3 comprises 14 residues. The CDR3 here is CASSNTGLSYGYTF. CDR3 nucleotides: TGTGCCAGCAGTAATACAGGGTTGAGCTATGGCTACACCTTC.

The chain is built from TRBV28 and TRBJ2-1; a possible D gene is TRBD2 (5 bases). Germline loops: CDR1 MDHEN, CDR2 SYDVKM. The CDR3 length is 16 residues. V shed 5 bases and J shed 0 bases, with 14 bases lying between them. The CDR3 DNA sequence: TGTGCCAGCAGTACCTTAGCGCTGAGCTCCTACAATGAGCAGTTCTTC. Translating it yields CASSTLALSSYNEQFF.

The chain is built from TRBV5-1 and TRBJ2-1, with 10 bases aligning to TRBD2. CDR3 length equals 18 residues. V lost 0 bases to trimming and J lost 0 bases; unmatched junction nucleotides: 6. The germline V gene has CDR1 SGHRS and CDR2 YFSETQ. CDR3 in amino acids: CASSLVSGGSSSYNEQFF. CDR3 coding DNA: TGCGCCAGCAGCTTGGTTAGCGGGGGGTCGAGCTCCTACAATGAGCAGTTCTTC.

A single count supports this clone. The rearrangement joins TRBV14 to TRBJ1-1; D not resolved. This CDR3 has 15 residues. Trimming stripped 5 bases from V and 3 bases from J, with 16 bases between. CDR1 and CDR2 from the germline V gene are SGHDN and FVKESK. CDR3 DNA: TGTGCCAGCAGCTCCGTCTGGGCGGGAGACACTGAAGCTTTCTTT. Amino acid sequence: CASSSVWAGDTEAFF.

This chain uses TRBV19 with TRBJ1-1, with TRBD1 matching over 7 bases. Germline CDR1 reads LNHDA; CDR2 reads SQIVND (reference sequence). The CDR3 runs to 15 residues. Unmatched junction bases numbered 9, after V lost 7 bases and J lost 1 base. The CDR3 DNA follows: TGTGCCAGTACCCCTTCAGGGGGATGGAACACTGAAGCTTTCTTT. Translation: CASTPSGGWNTEAFF. Filled out from reference TRBV19 and TRBJ1-1, the complete variable domain reads DGGITQSPKYLFRKEGQNVTLSCEQNLNHDAMYWYRQDPGQGLRLIYYSQIVNDFQKGDIAEGYSVSREKKESFPLTVTSAQKNPTAFYLCASTPSGGWNTEAFFGQGTRLTVV.

The gene calls are TRBV7-9 and TRBJ2-7; 7 bases are a match to TRBD1. The CDR3 extends over 14 amino acids. The ends lost 4 bases at V and 3 bases at J; junction bases unmatched: 6. Looked up from germline, CDR1 is SEHNR and CDR2 is FQNEAQ (reference sequence). CDR3 nucleotide sequence: TGTGCCAGCAGCTCACCGGGACAGTACTACGAGCAGTACTTC. It codes for CASSSPGQYYEQYF.

V and J are TRBV18 and TRBJ1-3, with no clear D. The V end was cut by 3 bases, the J end by 11 bases, with 20 bases between. Per germline, CDR1 KGHSH and CDR2 LQKENI. The CDR3 consists of 15 residues. CDR3 nucleotide sequence: TGTGCCAGCTCACCTATCGATTCTGTCCAAACAGCCATATATTTT. This gives the protein CASSPIDSVQTAIYF.

The chain employs TRBV18 and TRBJ1-1; the D is unclear. V was shortened by 6 bases and J by 5 bases, with 22 bases between the two germline ends. Germline loops: CDR1 KGHSH, CDR2 LQKENI. CDR3 length equals 16 residues. In DNA form, the CDR3 reads TGTGCCAGCTCGCCCCATGATACAGTGAGCGGGACTGAAGCTTTCTTT. Its protein is CASSPHDTVSGTEAFF.

V and J are TRBV6-1 and TRBJ2-5; TRBD1 matches 9 bases. J was trimmed by 5 bases and V by 4 bases; bases with no gene match: 11. In germline, CDR1 is MNHNS, CDR2 SASEGT. The CDR3 has 16 amino acids. The CDR3 loop is CASSVFIGQGIETQYF. In DNA form, the CDR3 reads TGTGCCAGCAGTGTATTTATAGGACAGGGGATTGAGACCCAGTACTTC.